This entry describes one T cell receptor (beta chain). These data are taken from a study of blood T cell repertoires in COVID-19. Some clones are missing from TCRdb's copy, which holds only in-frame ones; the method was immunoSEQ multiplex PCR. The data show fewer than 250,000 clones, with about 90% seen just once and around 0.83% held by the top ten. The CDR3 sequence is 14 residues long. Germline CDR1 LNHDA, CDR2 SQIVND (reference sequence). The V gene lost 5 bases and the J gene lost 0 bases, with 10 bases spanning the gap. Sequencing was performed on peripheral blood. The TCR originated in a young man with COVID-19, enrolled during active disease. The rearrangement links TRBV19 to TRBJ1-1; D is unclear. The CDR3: CASSAIAVNTEAFF. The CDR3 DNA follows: TGTGCCAGTAGTGCGATAGCTGTGAACACTGAAGCTTTCTTT.